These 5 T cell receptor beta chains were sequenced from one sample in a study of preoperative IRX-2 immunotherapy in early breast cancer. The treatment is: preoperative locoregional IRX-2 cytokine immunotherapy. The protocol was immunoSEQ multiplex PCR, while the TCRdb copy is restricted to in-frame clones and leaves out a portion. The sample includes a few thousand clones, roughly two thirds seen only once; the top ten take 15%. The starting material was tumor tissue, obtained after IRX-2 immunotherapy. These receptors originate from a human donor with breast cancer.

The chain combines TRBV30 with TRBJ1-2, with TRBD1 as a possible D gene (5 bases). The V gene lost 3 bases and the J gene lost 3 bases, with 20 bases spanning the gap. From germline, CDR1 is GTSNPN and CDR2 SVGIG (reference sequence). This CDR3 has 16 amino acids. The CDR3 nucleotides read TGTGCCTGGAGACAAAGGGTACGACAGCTAGACTATGGCTACACCTTC. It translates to CAWRQRVRQLDYGYTF.

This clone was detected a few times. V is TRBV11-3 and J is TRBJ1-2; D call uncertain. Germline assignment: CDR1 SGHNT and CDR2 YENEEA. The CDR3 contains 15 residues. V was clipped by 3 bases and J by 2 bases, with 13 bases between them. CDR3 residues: CASSFNALANYGYTF. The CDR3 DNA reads TGTGCCAGCAGCTTTAATGCGCTAGCCAACTATGGCTACACCTTC.

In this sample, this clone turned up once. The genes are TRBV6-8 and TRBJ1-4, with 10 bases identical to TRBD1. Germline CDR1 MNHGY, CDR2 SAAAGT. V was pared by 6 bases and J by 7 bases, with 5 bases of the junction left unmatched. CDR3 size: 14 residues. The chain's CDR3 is CASSWDRGGEKLFF. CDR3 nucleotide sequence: TGTGCCAGCAGCTGGGACAGGGGCGGTGAAAAACTGTTTTTT.

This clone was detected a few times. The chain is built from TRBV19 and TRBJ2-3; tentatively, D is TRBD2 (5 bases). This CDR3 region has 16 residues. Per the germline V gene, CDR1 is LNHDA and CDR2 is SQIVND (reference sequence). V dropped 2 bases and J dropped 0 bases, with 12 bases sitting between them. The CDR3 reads CASSIPRLSSTDTQYF. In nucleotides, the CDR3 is TGTGCCAGTAGTATACCCCGACTATCTAGCACAGATACGCAGTATTTT.

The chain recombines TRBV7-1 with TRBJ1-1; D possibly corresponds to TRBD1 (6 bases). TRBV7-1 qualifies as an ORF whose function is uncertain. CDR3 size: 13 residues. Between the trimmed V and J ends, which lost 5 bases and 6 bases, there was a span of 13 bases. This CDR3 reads CASSLDRTSEAFF. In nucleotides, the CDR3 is TGTGCCAGCAGCCTTGACAGGACGTCTGAAGCTTTCTTT.